This TCR beta chain is from a study of post-analysis software for immune sequencing data. Turning to the study itself: As for disease course, relapsing-remitting, secondary progressive and progressive-relapsing multiple sclerosis were all included. Regarding the study as a whole: A few TRBV segments were significantly more frequent in patients than in controls. TRBV5-6, TRBV5-1 and TRBV20-1 were among these segments. Batch-mates among the samples co-clustered strongly by F measure. Controls showed significantly higher normalized Chao1 diversity than did multiple sclerosis patients.

Only a few counts were recorded for this clonotype. Its antigen remains unidentified. The junction and the germline gene differ at one end; a read error may be behind it. Unique molecular identifiers were built into the TCR beta cDNA libraries. Input amounts of about 0.95 to 10 million T cells were used. These gave approximately 500,000 cDNA molecules, so each molecule approximated one T cell. TCRdb independently ran MiXCR on the PCR reads; one entry per CDR3 protein. The sample has 450,000 to 650,000 distinct CDR3 sequences, about 40% seen once; the top ten hold more than 1.5%. Germline V gene data show CDR1 as LGHNA and CDR2 as YNFKEQ. CDR3 length equals 14 residues.

Material: blood. The chain employs TRBV4-2 and TRBJ2-7; perhaps TRBD1 as D (5 bases). This sequence was found in a girl aged 5 to 17 with multiple sclerosis. The CDR3 loop reads CASSHFGQGYEQYF. The CDR3 DNA reads as TGTGCCAGTAGCCACTTCGGTCAGGGCTACGAGCAGTACTTC.